The 16 T cell receptor beta chains below all came from one sample that was sequenced in a study of cytomegalovirus exposure and HLA in healthy donors. Researchers ran the PCR with 60 Vbeta and 13 Jbeta primers. The protocol was immunoSEQ multiplex PCR, while the TCRdb copy is restricted to in-frame clones and leaves out a portion. In the table there are about 160,000 clones, about 76% of which are singletons. Sequenced material: PBMCs. The receptor set was obtained from a female donor in good health and CMV-seronegative.

A word on this clone: The same CDR3 arises from other DNA sequences in this sample as well. The rearrangement links TRBV5-1 to TRBJ1-6; 10 bases fit TRBD1. The germline CDR1 and CDR2 sequences are SGHRS and YFSETQ. V lost 3 bases to trimming and J lost 6 bases; unmatched junction nucleotides: 0. CDR3 length: 14 residues. CDR3 nucleotides: TGCGCCAGCAGCTGGACAGGGGGTAATTCACCCCTCCACTTT. This encodes CASSWTGGNSPLHF. The full variable domain, its missing parts supplied by reference TRBV5-1 and TRBJ1-6, is KAGVTQTPRYLIKTRGQQVTLSCSPISGHRSVSWYQQTPGQGLQFLFEYFSETQRNKGNFPGRFSGRQFSNSRSEMNVSTLELGDSALYLCASSWTGGNSPLHFGNGTRLTVT.

This chain links TRBV15 with TRBJ2-7; weak D call: TRBD1 (6 bases). The CDR3 contains 15 residues. V lost 1 base to trimming and J lost 5 bases, with 15 bases between them. Germline CDR1 LNHNV, CDR2 YYDKDF (reference sequence). The CDR3 spells CATSRAGRGSHEQYF. DNA for the CDR3: TGTGCCACCAGCAGAGCCGGCAGGGGTTCCCACGAGCAGTACTTC.

The J gene is TRBJ2-7, the V gene TRBV5-1, with D hard to call. CDR1 is SGHRS and CDR2 is YFSETQ in the germline V gene. This CDR3 has 14 residues. Trimming stripped 0 bases from V and 3 bases from J, with 10 bases between. The CDR3 DNA sequence: TGCGCCAGCAGCTTGGCGGGTTCTAACTACGAGCAGTACTTC. Translation: CASSLAGSNYEQYF. Filled out from reference TRBV5-1 and TRBJ2-7, the complete variable domain reads KAGVTQTPRYLIKTRGQQVTLSCSPISGHRSVSWYQQTPGQGLQFLFEYFSETQRNKGNFPGRFSGRQFSNSRSEMNVSTLELGDSALYLCASSLAGSNYEQYFGPGTRLTVT.

The chain uses TRBV12-5 and TRBJ2-5; the match to TRBD2 covers 8 bases. Germline V gene data show CDR1 as LGHNT and CDR2 as FRNRAP. The CDR3 runs to 15 residues. The junction had 8 bases not matched to a gene; V was cut back by 4 bases and J by 4 bases. The CDR3 DNA reads TGTGCTAGTGGTTCCCTTACGGGGGGGGGAGAGACCCAGTACTTC. Amino acid sequence: CASGSLTGGGETQYF.

The chain has TRBV6-1 and TRBJ2-7; D remains ambiguous. This CDR3 region has 15 residues. Germline V lookup: CDR1 MNHNS, CDR2 SASEGT. The V end was cut by 2 bases, the J end by 0 bases, with 11 bases between. CDR3 residues: CASSEFVRNSYEQYF. CDR3 nucleotide sequence: TGTGCCAGCAGTGAATTTGTCAGGAACTCCTACGAGCAGTACTTC.

This clone was recorded a few times. The chain uses TRBV5-6 and TRBJ1-6; 9 nucleotides agree with TRBD1. This CDR3 has 15 residues. After removal of 2 bases from V and 8 bases from J, the junction contained 5 bases not matched to a gene. The germline gives CDR1 SGHDT, CDR2 YYEEEE. DNA of the CDR3: TGTGCCAGCAGCTTAAGGGACAGGGAGCATTCACCCCTCCACTTT. Encoded protein: CASSLRDREHSPLHF.

V is TRBV7-3 and J is TRBJ2-1, with 9 bases fitting TRBD2. The ends lost 6 bases at V and 2 bases at J; junction bases unmatched: 11. The length of the CDR3 is 17 residues. CDR1 and CDR2 from the germline V gene are SGHTA and FQGTGA. The CDR3 region has the DNA TGTGCCAGCAGGAATAGCGGGAGAGGTGGGACCTACAATGAGCAGTTCTTC. It is translated as CASRNSGRGGTYNEQFF.

The chain is built from TRBV5-1 and TRBJ2-2, with 9 bases identical to TRBD1. The CDR3 is 16 residues long. V shed 4 bases, J shed 4 bases, and the junction held 8 bases outside the gene matches. The germline gives CDR1 SGHRS, CDR2 YFSETQ. The CDR3 nucleotides are TGCGCCAGCAGCATCCGGACAGGGGAAACCACCGGGGAGCTGTTTTTT. Amino acid sequence: CASSIRTGETTGELFF.

On this clone itself: The sample has other DNA sequences that encode this CDR3 too. The chain combines TRBV7-9 with TRBJ2-7; TRBD2 matches 11 bases. CDR1 SEHNR and CDR2 FQNEAQ come from the germline V gene (reference sequence). V was pared by 5 bases and J by 1 base, with 1 base of the junction left unmatched. CDR3 size: 14 residues. The CDR3 sequence is CASSGTSGSYEQYF. CDR3 DNA sequence: TGTGCCAGCAGCGGGACTAGCGGATCCTACGAGCAGTACTTC.

This clone has only a few counts. The gene calls are TRBV25-1 and TRBJ1-2; D may be TRBD1 (5 bases). CDR1 is MGHDK, CDR2 SYGVNS, per germline. V lost 5 bases and J 4 bases, leaving 11 bases between the germline ends. CDR3 size: 13 residues. This CDR3 is CASSNDRLYGYTF. CDR3 DNA: TGTGCCAGCAGTAATGACAGACTCTATGGCTACACCTTC.

CDR3 DNA: TGTGCCAGCAGCGCTCAGGGAGACAGGGGTTACGAGCAGTACTTC. Translation: CASSAQGDRGYEQYF. This chain joins TRBV7-9 and TRBJ2-7, with 8 bases lining up with TRBD1. CDR3 size: 15 residues. The germline V gene encodes CDR1 SEHNR and CDR2 FQNEAQ (reference sequence). V lost 5 bases and J lost 4; bases outside the gene matches: 10.

V is TRBV7-2 and J is TRBJ1-1; D remains unclear. Germline V gene data show CDR1 as SGHTA and CDR2 as FQGNSA. The CDR3 sequence is 13 residues long. V lost 4 bases to trimming and J lost 0 bases, with 6 bases between them. DNA of the CDR3: TGTGCCAGCAGCTCCATAGTGAACACTGAAGCTTTCTTT. Translated: CASSSIVNTEAFF.

The chain employs TRBV2 and TRBJ2-1, with D possibly TRBD2 on 5 matching bases. Germline lookup yields CDR1 SNHLY and CDR2 FYNNEI. The CDR3 totals 14 residues. V gave up 6 bases and J gave up 4 bases, with 13 bases separating them. CDR3 sequence (DNA): TGTGCCAGCAGGGACTCACAGAGATACAATGAGCAGTTCTTC. It yields the protein CASRDSQRYNEQFF.

This clone was detected a few times. The rearrangement uses TRBV5-1 and TRBJ1-1, with no clear D. The CDR3 has 13 amino acids. Trimming removed 2 bases from V and 0 bases from J, with 5 bases in between. Germline V gives CDR1 SGHRS, CDR2 YFSETQ. This CDR3 is CASSLSLNTEAFF. CDR3 sequence (DNA): TGCGCCAGCAGCTTAAGCTTGAACACTGAAGCTTTCTTT.

The V and J genes are TRBV30 and TRBJ2-7, with TRBD1 identical over 10 bases. After removal of 5 bases from V and 3 bases from J, the junction contained 4 bases not matched to a gene. The CDR3 is 13 residues long. Germline V gene data show CDR1 as GTSNPN and CDR2 as SVGIG (reference sequence). This CDR3 reads CAWGGTGDYEQYF. CDR3 in DNA: TGTGCCTGGGGTGGGACAGGGGACTACGAGCAGTACTTC.

CDR3 sequence: CASSLGIGAGVNTGELFF. The CDR3 coding sequence is TGCGCCAGCAGCTTGGGTATCGGAGCGGGGGTCAACACCGGGGAGCTGTTTTTT. The chain combines TRBV5-1 with TRBJ2-2; 8 nucleotides agree with TRBD2. The V gene's germline CDR1 is SGHRS and CDR2 YFSETQ. There are 18 residues in the CDR3. V was clipped by 0 bases and J by 2 bases; unmatched bases: 9.